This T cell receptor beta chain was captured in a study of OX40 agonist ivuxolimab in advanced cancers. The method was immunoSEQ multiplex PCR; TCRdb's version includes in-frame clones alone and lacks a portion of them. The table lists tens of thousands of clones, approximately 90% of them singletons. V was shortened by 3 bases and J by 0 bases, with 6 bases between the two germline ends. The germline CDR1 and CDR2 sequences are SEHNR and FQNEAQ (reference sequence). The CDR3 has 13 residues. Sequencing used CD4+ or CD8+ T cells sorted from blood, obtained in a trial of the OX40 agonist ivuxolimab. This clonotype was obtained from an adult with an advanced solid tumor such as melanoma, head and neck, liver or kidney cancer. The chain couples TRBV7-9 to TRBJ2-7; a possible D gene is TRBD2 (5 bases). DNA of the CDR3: TGTGCCAGCAGCTTCCGGGACTCCTACGAGCAGTACTTC. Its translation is CASSFRDSYEQYF.